The clone carrying this TCR beta chain appeared a single time. TCRdb reprocessed the 5' RACE reads via MiXCR and lists one record per CDR3 protein. Among about 260,000 distinct CDR3 sequences listed, approximately 24% were seen once. This sample is drawn from a study of CD8 T cells in ankylosing spondylitis. This CDR3 region has 15 residues. J lost 2 bases, V lost 0 bases, and 2 bases had no gene match. CDR1 SGDLS and CDR2 YYNGEE come from the germline V gene. The TCR sequence derives from a male donor with ankylosing spondylitis or in good health (not recorded which). The sequenced sample consisted of blood, either unsorted or a sorted T cell fraction (not recorded which). The genes are TRBV9 and TRBJ2-7; 10 bases fit TRBD1. DNA of the CDR3: TGTGCCAGCAGCGTAGGAGGGACAGGGGCCTACGAGCAGTACTTC. Amino acid sequence: CASSVGGTGAYEQYF. Drawing the rest from reference TRBV9 and TRBJ2-7, the complete variable domain is DSGVTQTPKHLITATGQRVTLRCSPRSGDLSVYWYQQSLDQGLQFLIQYYNGEERAKGNILERFSAQQFPDLHSELNLSSLELGDSALYFCASSVGGTGAYEQYFGPGTRLTVT.